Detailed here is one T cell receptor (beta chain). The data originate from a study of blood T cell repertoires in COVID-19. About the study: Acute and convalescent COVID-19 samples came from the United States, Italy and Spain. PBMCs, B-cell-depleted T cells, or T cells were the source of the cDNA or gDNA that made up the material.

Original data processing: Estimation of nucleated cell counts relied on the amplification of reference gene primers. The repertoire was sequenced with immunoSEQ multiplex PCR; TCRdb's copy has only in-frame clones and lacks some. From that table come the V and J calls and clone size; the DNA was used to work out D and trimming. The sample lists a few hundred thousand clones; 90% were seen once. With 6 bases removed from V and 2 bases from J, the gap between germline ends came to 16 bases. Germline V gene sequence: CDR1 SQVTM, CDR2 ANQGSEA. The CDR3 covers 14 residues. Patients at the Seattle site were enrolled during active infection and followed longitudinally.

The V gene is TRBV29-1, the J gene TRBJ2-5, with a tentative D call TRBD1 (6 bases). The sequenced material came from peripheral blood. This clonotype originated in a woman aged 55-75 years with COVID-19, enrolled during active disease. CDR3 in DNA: TGCAGCGTCCCTGAGTCTAGGGGGCAAGAGACCCAGTACTTC. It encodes CSVPESRGQETQYF. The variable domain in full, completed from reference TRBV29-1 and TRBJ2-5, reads SAVISQKPSRDICQRGTSLTIQCQVDSQVTMMFWYRQQPGQSLTLIATANQGSEATYESGFVIDKFPISRPNLTFSTLTVSNMSPEDSSIYLCSVPESRGQETQYFGPGTRLLVL.